This record looks at one TCR beta chain sequence and its context. CDR3 size: 13 residues. Germline V gene data show CDR1 as SGHNT and CDR2 as YENEEA. Trimming took off 3 bases at V and 1 base at J, with 6 bases between the two ends. As originally analysed: The authors estimated nucleated cell counts from reference gene primer amplification. Here immunoSEQ multiplex PCR was the method, and the copy in TCRdb shows in-frame clones only, minus some. The V and J calls and the clone size are those of that table, but D and trimming were determined from the DNA. The sample shows 150,000 to 170,000 clones, approximately 80% of them seen only once. This record belongs to a study of blood T cell repertoires in COVID-19. Overall study context: The origin of the acute and convalescent COVID-19 samples was the United States, Italy and Spain. T cells, B-cell-depleted T cells, or PBMCs provided the cDNA or gDNA that served as material.

Sample: peripheral blood. The V gene is TRBV11-3, the J gene TRBJ2-5, with D maybe TRBD1 (5 bases). This receptor was identified in an elderly woman with acute or convalescent COVID-19. For the CDR3, the DNA is TGTGCCAGCAGCTTTGACAGCCAAGAGACCCAGTACTTC. Its protein product is CASSFDSQETQYF.